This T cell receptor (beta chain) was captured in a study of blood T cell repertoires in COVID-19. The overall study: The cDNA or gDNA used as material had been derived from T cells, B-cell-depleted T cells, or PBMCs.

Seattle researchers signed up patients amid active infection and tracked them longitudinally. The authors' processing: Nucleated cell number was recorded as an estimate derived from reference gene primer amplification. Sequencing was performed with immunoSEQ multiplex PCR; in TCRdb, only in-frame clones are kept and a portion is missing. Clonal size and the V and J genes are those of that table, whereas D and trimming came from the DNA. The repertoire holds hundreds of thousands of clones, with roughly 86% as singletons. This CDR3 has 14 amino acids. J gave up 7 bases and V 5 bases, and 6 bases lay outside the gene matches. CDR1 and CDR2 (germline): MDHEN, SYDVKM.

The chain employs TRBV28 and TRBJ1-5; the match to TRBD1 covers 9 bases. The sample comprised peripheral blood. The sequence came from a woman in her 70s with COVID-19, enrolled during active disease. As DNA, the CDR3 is TGTGCCAGCAGTGGGACAGGGAAGTTCCAGCCCCAGCATTTT. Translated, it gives CASSGTGKFQPQHF.